A few counts support the clone carrying this T cell receptor beta chain. The entry originates in a study of a mutant IDH1 vaccine in newly diagnosed glioma. The V gene's germline CDR1 is MGHRA and CDR2 YSYEKL. The CDR3 runs 12 residues. With 1 base removed from V and 4 bases from J, the gap between germline ends came to 4 bases. Time point given: baseline, week 1 (first vaccination visit). Treatment noted: pre-vaccination baseline after standard-of-care therapy. Sequenced by immunoSEQ multiplex PCR; TCRdb stores in-frame clones only, minus some. The sample holds fewer than 20,000 clones, almost 80% seen once.

The chain links TRBV4-1 to TRBJ1-1; D remains ambiguous. Sequences were derived from PBMCs, sampled from a glioma patient treated with radiotherapy, temozolomide or both. This TCR was recovered from a man in his forties or fifties with glioma. For the CDR3, the DNA is TGCGCCAGCAGCCAAGCTGGCACTGAAGCTTTCTTT. Its protein product is CASSQAGTEAFF.